The rows below give T cell receptor beta chains drawn from one sample of a study of T cell changes during pregnancy in multiple sclerosis. Sequencing used immunoSEQ multiplex PCR; TCRdb keeps in-frame clones, though not all of them. The sample lists about 93,000 clones; roughly 91% were seen once. Source: peripheral blood, taken after pregnancy. These receptors were collected from a female donor in good health, enrolled as a control in a pregnancy study. CDR3s include the opening cysteine and the closing phenylalanine or tryptophan. A D gene is named only where the DNA matches it firmly. Expanded clones get a size class; other rows say once, few or many, or leave the size out.

V,D,length,J,size,DNA,CDR3
TRBV13,.,14,TRBJ2-7,once,TGTGCCAGCAGCTACCACAGGAGCTCCTACGAGCAGTACTTC,CASSYHRSSYEQYF
TRBV5-8,TRBD2,16,TRBJ2-3,.,TGTGCCAGCAGGATGGGACTAGCGGGGGGTACAGATACGCAGTATTTT,CASRMGLAGGTDTQYF
TRBV7-9,.,14,TRBJ1-1,.,TGTGCCAGCAGCTTATCAGACAAGAACACTGAAGCTTTCTTT,CASSLSDKNTEAFF
TRBV4-2,TRBD1,13,TRBJ1-1,.,TGTGCCAGCACCCGACAGGGGAACACTGAAGCTTTCTTT,CASTRQGNTEAFF
TRBV7-3,TRBD1,14,TRBJ1-1,few,TGTGCCAGCAGCGCACAGGGGGCGGGCACTGAAGCTTTCTTT,CASSAQGAGTEAFF
TRBV7-9,.,16,TRBJ1-1,.,TGTGCCAGCAGCTCCCGGGGGGAACTGGGCAGCACTGAAGCTTTCTTT,CASSSRGELGSTEAFF
TRBV4-3,TRBD1,16,TRBJ1-3,.,TGCGCCAGCAGCCAAAAGTCCGGACAGGGAGGAAACACCATATATTTT,CASSQKSGQGGNTIYF
TRBV5-6,.,16,TRBJ1-5,.,TGTGCCAGCAGCTTGGGGGGAGGTATGAGCAATCAGCCCCAGCATTTT,CASSLGGGMSNQPQHF
TRBV6-5,.,13,TRBJ1-5,.,TGTGCCAGCAGTTACGACAGAAATCAGCCCCAGCATTTT,CASSYDRNQPQHF
TRBV4-1,.,14,TRBJ2-3,.,TGCGCCAGCAGCAGGGGGGGGCTGACAGATACGCAGTATTTT,CASSRGGLTDTQYF
TRBV12-5,.,13,TRBJ1-1,.,TGTGCTAGTGGGGCAGGGGCCTCGGTTGAAGCTTTCTTT,CASGAGASVEAFF
TRBV7-2,TRBD2,14,TRBJ2-1,.,TGTGCCAGCAGCGCCCAACCTTCTAGCGGGGGTCGGTTCTTC,CASSAQPSSGGRFF
TRBV29-1,.,13,TRBJ1-3,.,TGCAGCGTTGTGCTAAGCTCTGGAAACACCATATATTTT,CSVVLSSGNTIYF
TRBV7-2,TRBD1,14,TRBJ1-2,.,TGTGCCAGCAGTTCGGGACAGGGGAACTATGGCTACACCTTC,CASSSGQGNYGYTF
TRBV7-9,.,15,TRBJ1-1,once,TGTGCCAGCAGCCTACGACAGACACAGAACACTGAAGCTTTCTTT,CASSLRQTQNTEAFF
TRBV27,TRBD1,12,TRBJ1-1,medium-sized,TGTGCCAGCAGGACAGGGGGCACTGAAGCTTTCTTT,CASRTGGTEAFF
TRBV7-3,TRBD2,15,TRBJ2-3,.,TGTGCCAGCAGCTTTCTAGCGGGGGGGCCGGGTACGCAGTATTTT,CASSFLAGGPGTQYF